This T cell receptor beta chain was sequenced for a study of OX40 agonist ivuxolimab in advanced cancers. Germline assignment: CDR1 LNHDA and CDR2 SQIVND (reference sequence). There are 14 residues in the CDR3. Trimming shortened V by 3 bases and J by 8 bases, and 14 bases separated the two germline ends. Generated by immunoSEQ multiplex PCR, the TCRdb table keeps only in-frame clones and is missing some. This table holds tens of thousands of clones, approximately 90% found once. The starting material was CD4+ or CD8+ T cells sorted from blood, obtained in a trial of the OX40 agonist ivuxolimab. J is TRBJ1-5 and V is TRBV19; a weak D match, TRBD1 (5 bases). This TCR was recovered from an adult with an advanced solid tumor such as melanoma, head and neck, liver or kidney cancer. DNA for the CDR3: TGTGCCAGTAGTATCCGAGGGGATAGTGAGCCCCAGCATTTT. This gives the protein CASSIRGDSEPQHF.